The clone carrying this T cell receptor (beta chain) has a single count. The source of the sample is a study of blood T cell repertoires in COVID-19. Across the whole study: Specimens from acute and convalescent COVID-19 originated in the United States, Italy and Spain.

The V and J ends lost 1 base and 1 base respectively, with 14 bases between them. The length of the CDR3 is 16 residues. Germline CDR1 SGHRS, CDR2 YFSETQ. The method was immunoSEQ multiplex PCR; TCRdb's version includes in-frame clones alone and lacks a portion of them. The sample holds some 110,000 clones, roughly 79% seen once. This clonotype was sampled from a woman in her 70s with acute or convalescent COVID-19. This chain connects TRBV5-1 to TRBJ1-1; perhaps TRBD1 as D (5 bases). The sequencing sample was made of peripheral blood. CDR3 protein: CASSLSQGSPNTEAFF. The CDR3 DNA is TGCGCCAGCAGCTTGTCTCAGGGTTCCCCGAACACTGAAGCTTTCTTT.